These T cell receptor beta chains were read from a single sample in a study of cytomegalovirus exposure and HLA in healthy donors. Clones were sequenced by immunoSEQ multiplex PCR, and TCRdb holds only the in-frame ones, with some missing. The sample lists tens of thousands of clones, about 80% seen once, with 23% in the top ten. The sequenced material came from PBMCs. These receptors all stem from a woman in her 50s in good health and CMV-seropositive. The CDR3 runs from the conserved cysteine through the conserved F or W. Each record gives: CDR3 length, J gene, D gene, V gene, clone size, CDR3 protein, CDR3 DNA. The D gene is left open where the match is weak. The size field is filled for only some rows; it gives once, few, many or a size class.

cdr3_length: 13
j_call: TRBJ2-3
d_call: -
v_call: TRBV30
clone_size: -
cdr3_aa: CAWSVAGADTQYF
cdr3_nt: TGTGCCTGGAGTGTGGCGGGCGCAGATACGCAGTATTTT

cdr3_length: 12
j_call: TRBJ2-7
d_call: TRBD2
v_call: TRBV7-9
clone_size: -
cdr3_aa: CSSSPGGYEQYF
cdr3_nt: TGTTCCAGCAGCCCGGGGGGCTACGAGCAGTACTTC

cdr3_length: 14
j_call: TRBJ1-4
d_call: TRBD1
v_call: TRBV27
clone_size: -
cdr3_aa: CASSLQGRNEKLFF
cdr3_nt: TGTGCCAGCAGCCTACAGGGGAGGAATGAAAAACTGTTTTTT

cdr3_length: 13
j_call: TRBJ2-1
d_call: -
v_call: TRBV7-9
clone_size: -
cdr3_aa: CASSPGGNPEQFF
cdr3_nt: TGTGCCAGCAGCCCCGGGGGTAACCCGGAGCAGTTCTTC

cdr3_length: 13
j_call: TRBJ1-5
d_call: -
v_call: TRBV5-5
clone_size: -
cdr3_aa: CASSLRGTQPQHF
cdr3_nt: TGTGCCAGCAGCTTAAGGGGAACTCAGCCCCAGCATTTT

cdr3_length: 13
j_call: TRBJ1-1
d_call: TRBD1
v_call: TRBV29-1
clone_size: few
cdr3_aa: CSVRGQSLVEAFF
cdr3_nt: TGCAGCGTGCGGGGACAGTCACTGGTGGAAGCTTTCTTT

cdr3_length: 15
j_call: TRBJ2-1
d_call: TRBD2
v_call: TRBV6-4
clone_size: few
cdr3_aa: CASSDQTSGRDEQFF
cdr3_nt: TGTGCCAGCAGTGACCAGACTAGCGGGAGGGATGAGCAGTTCTTC

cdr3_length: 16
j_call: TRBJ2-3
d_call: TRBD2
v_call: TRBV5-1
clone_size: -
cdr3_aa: CASRLYGGGRADTQYF
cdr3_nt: TGCGCCAGCCGCCTCTACGGGGGGGGGCGGGCAGATACGCAGTATTTT

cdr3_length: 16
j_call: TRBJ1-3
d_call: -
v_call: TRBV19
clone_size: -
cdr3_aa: CASSMGGRSSGNTIYF
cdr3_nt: TGTGCCAGTAGTATGGGAGGACGCAGCTCTGGAAACACCATATATTTT

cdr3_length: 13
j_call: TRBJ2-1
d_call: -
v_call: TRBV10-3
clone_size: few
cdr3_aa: CAITRSSSDEQFF
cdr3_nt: TGTGCCATCACTCGAAGTTCCAGCGATGAGCAGTTCTTC

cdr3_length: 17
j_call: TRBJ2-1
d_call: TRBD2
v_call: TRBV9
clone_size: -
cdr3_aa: CASSPWGGGAILNEQFF
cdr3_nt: TGTGCCAGCAGCCCCTGGGGGGGAGGGGCTATACTCAATGAGCAGTTCTTC

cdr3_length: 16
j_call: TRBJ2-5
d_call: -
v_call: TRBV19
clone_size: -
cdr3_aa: CASSNFRDTALETQYF
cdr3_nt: TGTGCCAGTAGCAACTTCCGGGACACCGCGTTGGAGACCCAGTACTTC

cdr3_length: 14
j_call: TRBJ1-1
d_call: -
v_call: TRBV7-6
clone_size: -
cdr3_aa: CASSQGLGDTEAFF
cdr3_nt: TGTGCCAGCAGCCAGGGACTCGGGGACACTGAAGCTTTCTTT

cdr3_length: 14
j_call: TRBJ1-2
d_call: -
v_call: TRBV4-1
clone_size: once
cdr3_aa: CASTPRLLNGGYTF
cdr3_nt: TGCGCCAGCACCCCAAGACTCCTCAACGGTGGCTACACCTTT

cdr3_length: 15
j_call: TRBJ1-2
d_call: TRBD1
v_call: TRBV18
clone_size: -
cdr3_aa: CASSPVGQVSYGYTF
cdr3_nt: TGTGCCAGCTCACCAGTGGGACAGGTGAGCTATGGCTACACCTTC

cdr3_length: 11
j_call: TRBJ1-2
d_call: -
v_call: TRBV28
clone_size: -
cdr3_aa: CASTNNYGYTF
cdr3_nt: TGTGCCAGCACTAATAACTATGGCTACACCTTC

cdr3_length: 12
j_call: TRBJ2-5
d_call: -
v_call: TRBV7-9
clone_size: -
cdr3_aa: CSSSRTANTQYF
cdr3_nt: TGTTCCAGCAGCCGGACAGCGAACACCCAGTACTTC

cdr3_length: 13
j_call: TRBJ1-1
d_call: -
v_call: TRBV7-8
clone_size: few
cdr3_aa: CASSFPWSTEAFF
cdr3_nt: TGTGCCAGCAGCTTCCCTTGGAGCACTGAAGCTTTCTTT

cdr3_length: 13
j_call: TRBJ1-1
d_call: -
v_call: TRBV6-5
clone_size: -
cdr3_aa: CASSMGGYTEAFF
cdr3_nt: TGTGCCAGCAGTATGGGGGGGTACACTGAAGCTTTCTTT

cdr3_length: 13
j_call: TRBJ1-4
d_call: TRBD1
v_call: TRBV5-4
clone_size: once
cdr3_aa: CASSIDRVEKLFF
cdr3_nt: TGTGCCAGCAGCATCGACAGGGTTGAAAAACTGTTTTTT

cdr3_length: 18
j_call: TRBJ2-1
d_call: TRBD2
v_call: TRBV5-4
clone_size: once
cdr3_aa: CASAVVAGGLGSYNEQFF
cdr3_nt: TGTGCCAGCGCGGTGGTAGCGGGAGGGCTTGGCTCCTACAATGAGCAGTTCTTC

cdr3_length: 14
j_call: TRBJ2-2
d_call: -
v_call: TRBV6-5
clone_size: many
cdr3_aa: CASSYSWEAGELFF
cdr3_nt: TGTGCCAGCAGTTACTCGTGGGAGGCCGGGGAGCTGTTTTTT

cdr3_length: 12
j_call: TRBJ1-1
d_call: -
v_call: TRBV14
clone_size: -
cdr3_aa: CASSQDYRKAFF
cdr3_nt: TGTGCCAGCAGCCAAGACTACAGGAAAGCTTTCTTT

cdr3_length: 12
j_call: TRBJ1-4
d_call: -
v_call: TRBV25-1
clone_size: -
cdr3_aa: CASMDYYEKLFF
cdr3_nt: TGTGCCAGCATGGACTACTATGAAAAACTGTTTTTT

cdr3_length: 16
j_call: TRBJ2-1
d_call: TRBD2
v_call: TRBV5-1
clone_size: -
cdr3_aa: CASTIQGLAGGNEQFF
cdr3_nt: TGCGCCAGCACCATCCAAGGACTAGCGGGAGGGAATGAGCAGTTCTTC

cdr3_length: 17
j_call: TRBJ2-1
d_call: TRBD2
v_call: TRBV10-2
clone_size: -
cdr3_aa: CASSEWGLAATYNEQFF
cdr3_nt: TGCGCCAGCAGTGAGTGGGGTCTAGCGGCCACCTACAATGAGCAGTTCTTC

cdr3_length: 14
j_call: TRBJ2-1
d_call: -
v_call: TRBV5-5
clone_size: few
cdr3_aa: CASSLVAIYNEQFF
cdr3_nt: TGTGCCAGCAGCTTGGTAGCGATCTACAATGAGCAGTTCTTC

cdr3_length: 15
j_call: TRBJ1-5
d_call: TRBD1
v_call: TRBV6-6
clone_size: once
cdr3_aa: CASNPGQGAAQPQHF
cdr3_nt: TGTGCCAGCAATCCGGGACAGGGGGCTGCTCAGCCCCAGCATTTT

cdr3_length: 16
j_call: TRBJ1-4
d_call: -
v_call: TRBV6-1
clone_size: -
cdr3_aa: CASSVTPHSSNEKLFF
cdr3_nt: TGTGCCAGCAGTGTAACTCCCCACAGCTCTAATGAAAAACTGTTTTTT

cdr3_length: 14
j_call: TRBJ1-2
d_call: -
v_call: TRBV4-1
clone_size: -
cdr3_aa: CASSQRVQGSGYTF
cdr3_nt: TGCGCCAGCAGCCAGAGGGTACAGGGTTCTGGCTACACCTTC

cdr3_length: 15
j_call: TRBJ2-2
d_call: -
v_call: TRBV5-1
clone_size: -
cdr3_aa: CASSLGGPDTGELFF
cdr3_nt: TGCGCCAGCAGCTTAGGGGGTCCCGACACCGGGGAGCTGTTTTTT

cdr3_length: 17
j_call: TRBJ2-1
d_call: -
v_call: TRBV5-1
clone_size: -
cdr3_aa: CASSSHRGGSNRNEQFF
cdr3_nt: TGCGCCAGCAGCTCCCACAGGGGGGGGTCCAACCGAAATGAGCAGTTCTTC

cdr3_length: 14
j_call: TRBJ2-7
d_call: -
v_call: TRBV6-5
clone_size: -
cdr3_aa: CASSSGGTAEGQYF
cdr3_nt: TGTGCCAGCAGTTCCGGCGGGACCGCCGAGGGGCAGTACTTC

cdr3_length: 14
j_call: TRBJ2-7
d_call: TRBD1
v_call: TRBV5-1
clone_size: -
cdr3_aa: CASSSGQAWYEQYF
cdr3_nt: TGCGCCAGCAGCTCGGGACAGGCTTGGTACGAGCAGTACTTC